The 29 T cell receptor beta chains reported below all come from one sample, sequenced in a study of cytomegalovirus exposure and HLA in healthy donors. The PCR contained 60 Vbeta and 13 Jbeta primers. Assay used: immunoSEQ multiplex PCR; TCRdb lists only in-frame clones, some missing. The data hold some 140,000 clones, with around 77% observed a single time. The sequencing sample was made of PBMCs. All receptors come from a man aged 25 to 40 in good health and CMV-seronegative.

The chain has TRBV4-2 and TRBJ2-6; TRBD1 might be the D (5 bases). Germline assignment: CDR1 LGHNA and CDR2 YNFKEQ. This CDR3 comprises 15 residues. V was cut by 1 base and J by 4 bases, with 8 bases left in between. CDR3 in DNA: TGTGCCAGCAGCCAAGGACAGCCCGGGGCCAACGTCCTGACTTTC. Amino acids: CASSQGQPGANVLTF.

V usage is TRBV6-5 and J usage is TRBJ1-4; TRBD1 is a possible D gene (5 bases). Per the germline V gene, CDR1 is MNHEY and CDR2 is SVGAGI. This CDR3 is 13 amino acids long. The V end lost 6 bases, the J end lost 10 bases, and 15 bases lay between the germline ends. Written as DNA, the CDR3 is TGTGCCAGCAGGGGGCCCCCAAGTGGAAAACTGTTTTTT. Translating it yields CASRGPPSGKLFF.

CDR3 in DNA: TGTGCCAGCAGTTTAGCTGGGAGAAGTGAGCAGTTCTTC. Amino acids: CASSLAGRSEQFF. The chain is built from TRBV28 and TRBJ2-1; possibly TRBD2 for D (5 bases). Per the germline V gene, CDR1 is MDHEN and CDR2 is SYDVKM. Trimming pared 2 bases from V and 9 bases from J, leaving 11 bases between. CDR3 length: 13 residues.

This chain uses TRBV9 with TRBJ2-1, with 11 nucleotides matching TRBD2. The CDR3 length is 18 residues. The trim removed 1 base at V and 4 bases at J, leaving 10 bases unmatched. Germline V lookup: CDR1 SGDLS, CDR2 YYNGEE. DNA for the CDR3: TGTGCCAGCAGCGTACATGTCTGGTCTAGCGGGAGGTACAATGAGCAGTTCTTC. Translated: CASSVHVWSSGRYNEQFF.

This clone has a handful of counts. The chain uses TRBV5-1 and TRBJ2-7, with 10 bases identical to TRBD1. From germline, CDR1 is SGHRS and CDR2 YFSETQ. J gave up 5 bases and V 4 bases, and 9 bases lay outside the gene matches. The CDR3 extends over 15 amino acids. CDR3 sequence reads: CASSLRQGARDEQYF. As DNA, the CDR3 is TGCGCCAGCAGCCTCAGACAGGGGGCTCGGGACGAGCAGTACTTC. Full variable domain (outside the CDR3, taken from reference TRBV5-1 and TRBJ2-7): KAGVTQTPRYLIKTRGQQVTLSCSPISGHRSVSWYQQTPGQGLQFLFEYFSETQRNKGNFPGRFSGRQFSNSRSEMNVSTLELGDSALYLCASSLRQGARDEQYFGPGTRLTVT.

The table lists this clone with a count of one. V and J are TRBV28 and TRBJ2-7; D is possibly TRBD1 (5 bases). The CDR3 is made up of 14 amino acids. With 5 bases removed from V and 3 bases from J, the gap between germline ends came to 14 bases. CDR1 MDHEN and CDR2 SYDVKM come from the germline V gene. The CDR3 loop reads CASSVPGWGYEQYF. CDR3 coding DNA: TGTGCCAGCAGTGTACCAGGGTGGGGCTACGAGCAGTACTTC.

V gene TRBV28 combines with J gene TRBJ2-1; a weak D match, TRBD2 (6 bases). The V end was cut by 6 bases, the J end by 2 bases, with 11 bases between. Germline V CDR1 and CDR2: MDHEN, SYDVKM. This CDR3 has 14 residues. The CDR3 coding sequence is TGTGCCAGCAGCCTGGGACTGACCTACAATGAGCAGTTCTTC. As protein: CASSLGLTYNEQFF.

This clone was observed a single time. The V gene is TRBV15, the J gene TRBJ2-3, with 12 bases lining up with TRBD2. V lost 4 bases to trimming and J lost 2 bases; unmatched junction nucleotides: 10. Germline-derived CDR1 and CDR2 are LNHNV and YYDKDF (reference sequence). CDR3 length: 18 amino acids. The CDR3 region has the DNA TGTGCCACCAGCACTCCCCTACTAGCGGGAGGTGTCACAGATACGCAGTATTTT. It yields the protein CATSTPLLAGGVTDTQYF.

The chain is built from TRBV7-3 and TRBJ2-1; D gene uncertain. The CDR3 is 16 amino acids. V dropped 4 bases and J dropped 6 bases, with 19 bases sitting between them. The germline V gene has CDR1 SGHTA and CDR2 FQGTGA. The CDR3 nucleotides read TGTGCCAGCAGCTCACACCCAGACATGTGGGCCAATGAGCAGTTCTTC. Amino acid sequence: CASSSHPDMWANEQFF.

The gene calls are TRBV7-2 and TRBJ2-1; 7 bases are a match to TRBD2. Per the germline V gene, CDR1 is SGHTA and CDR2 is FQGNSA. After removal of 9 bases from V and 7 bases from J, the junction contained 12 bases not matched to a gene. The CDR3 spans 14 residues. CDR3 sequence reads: CASIRDYGWNEQFF. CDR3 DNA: TGTGCCAGTATCCGGGACTATGGTTGGAATGAGCAGTTCTTC.

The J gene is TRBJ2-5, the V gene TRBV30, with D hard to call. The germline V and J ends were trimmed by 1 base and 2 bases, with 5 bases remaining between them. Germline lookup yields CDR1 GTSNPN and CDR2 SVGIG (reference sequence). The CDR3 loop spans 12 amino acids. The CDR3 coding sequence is TGTGCCTGGAGTGACTGGCAAGAGACCCAGTACTTC. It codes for CAWSDWQETQYF.

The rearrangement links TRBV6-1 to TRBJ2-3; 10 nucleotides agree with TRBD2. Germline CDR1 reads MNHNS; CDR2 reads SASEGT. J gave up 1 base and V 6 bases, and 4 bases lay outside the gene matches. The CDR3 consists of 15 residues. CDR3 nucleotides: TGTGCCAGCAGCCTTAGCGGGAGGCGCACAGATACGCAGTATTTT. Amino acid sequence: CASSLSGRRTDTQYF.

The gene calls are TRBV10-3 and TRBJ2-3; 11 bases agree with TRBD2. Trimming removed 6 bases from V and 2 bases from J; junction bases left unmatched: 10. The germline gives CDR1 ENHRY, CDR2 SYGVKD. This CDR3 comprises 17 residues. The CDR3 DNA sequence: TGTGCCATCAGCGGACCTCGACTAGCGGGAAACACAGATACGCAGTATTTT. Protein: CAISGPRLAGNTDTQYF.

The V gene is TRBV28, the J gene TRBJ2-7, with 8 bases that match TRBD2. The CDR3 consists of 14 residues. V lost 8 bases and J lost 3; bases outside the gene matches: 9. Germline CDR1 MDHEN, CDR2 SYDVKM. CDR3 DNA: TGTGCCAGCCACGCGGGAGGTCTTAGCTACGAGCAGTACTTC. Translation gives CASHAGGLSYEQYF.

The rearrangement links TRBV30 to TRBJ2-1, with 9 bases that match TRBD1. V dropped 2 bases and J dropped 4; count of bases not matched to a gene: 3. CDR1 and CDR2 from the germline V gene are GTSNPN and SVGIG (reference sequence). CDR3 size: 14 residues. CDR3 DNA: TGTGCCTGGAGTCCCGGACAGGGGTACAATGAGCAGTTCTTC. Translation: CAWSPGQGYNEQFF.

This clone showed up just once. CDR3 sequence reads: CASSGGLAGDGETQYF. CDR3 in DNA: TGCGCCAGCAGCGGGGGACTAGCGGGAGACGGGGAGACCCAGTACTTC. The chain employs TRBV5-1 and TRBJ2-5; 14 nucleotides match TRBD2. The junction had 7 bases not matched to a gene; V was cut back by 4 bases and J by 5 bases. The germline CDR1 and CDR2 sequences are SGHRS and YFSETQ. CDR3 length equals 16 residues.

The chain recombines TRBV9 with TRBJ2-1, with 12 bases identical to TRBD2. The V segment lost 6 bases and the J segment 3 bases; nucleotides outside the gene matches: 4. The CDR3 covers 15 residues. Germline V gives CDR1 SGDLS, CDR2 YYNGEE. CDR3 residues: CASTQTSGSYNEQFF. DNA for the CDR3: TGTGCCAGCACCCAGACTAGCGGGAGCTACAATGAGCAGTTCTTC.

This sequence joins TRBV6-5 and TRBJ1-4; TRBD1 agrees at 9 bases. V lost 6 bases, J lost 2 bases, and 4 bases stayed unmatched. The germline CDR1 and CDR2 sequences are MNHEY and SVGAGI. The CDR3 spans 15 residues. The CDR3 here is CASSLGQGTNEKLFF. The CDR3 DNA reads TGTGCCAGCAGCTTAGGACAGGGGACTAATGAAAAACTGTTTTTT.

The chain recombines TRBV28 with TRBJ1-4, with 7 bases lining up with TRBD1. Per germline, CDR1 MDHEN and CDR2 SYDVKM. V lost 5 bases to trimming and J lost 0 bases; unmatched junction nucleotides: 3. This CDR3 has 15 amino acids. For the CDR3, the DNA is TGTGCCAGCAGTCGCGGGACAGCAACTAATGAAAAACTGTTTTTT. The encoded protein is CASSRGTATNEKLFF.

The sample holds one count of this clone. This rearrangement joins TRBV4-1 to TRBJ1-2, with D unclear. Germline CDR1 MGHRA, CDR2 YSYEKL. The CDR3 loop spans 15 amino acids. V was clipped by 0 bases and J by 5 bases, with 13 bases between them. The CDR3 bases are TGCGCCAGCAGCCAAGACAAGGACTATGCGTATGGCTACACCTTC. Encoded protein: CASSQDKDYAYGYTF.

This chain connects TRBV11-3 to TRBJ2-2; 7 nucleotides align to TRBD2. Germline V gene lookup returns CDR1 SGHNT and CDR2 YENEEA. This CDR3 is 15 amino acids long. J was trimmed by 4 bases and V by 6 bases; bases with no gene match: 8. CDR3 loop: CASRQRAGTTGELFF. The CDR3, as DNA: TGTGCCAGCAGACAACGAGCGGGAACCACCGGGGAGCTGTTTTTT.

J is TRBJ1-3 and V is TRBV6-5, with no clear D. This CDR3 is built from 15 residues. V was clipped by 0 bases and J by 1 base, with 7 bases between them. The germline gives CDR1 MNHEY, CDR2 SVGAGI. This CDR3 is CASSYSLASGNTIYF. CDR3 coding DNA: TGTGCCAGCAGTTACTCCTTAGCTTCTGGAAACACCATATATTTT.

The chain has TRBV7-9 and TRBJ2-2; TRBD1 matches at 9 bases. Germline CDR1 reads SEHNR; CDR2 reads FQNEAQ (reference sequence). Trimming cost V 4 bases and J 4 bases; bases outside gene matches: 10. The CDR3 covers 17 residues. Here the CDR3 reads CASSSRNRGLGTGELFF. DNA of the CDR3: TGTGCCAGCAGCTCCAGAAACAGGGGGCTGGGCACCGGGGAGCTGTTTTTT.

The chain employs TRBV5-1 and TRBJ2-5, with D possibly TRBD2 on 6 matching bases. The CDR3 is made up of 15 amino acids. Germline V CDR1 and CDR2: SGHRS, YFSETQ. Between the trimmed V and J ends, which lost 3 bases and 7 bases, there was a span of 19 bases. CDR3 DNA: TGCGCCAGCAGCTCGACGACTAGTCGAGAGGTGACCCAGTACTTC. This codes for CASSSTTSREVTQYF.

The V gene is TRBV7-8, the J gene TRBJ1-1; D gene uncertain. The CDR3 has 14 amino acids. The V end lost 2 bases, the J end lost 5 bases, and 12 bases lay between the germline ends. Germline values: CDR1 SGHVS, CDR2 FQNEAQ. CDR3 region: CASSLMRALTEAFF. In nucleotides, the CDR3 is TGTGCCAGCAGCTTAATGAGGGCACTTACTGAAGCTTTCTTT.

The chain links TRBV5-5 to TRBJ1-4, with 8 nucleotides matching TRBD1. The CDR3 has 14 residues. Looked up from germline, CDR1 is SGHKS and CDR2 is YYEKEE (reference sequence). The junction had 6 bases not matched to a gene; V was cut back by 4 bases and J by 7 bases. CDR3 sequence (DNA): TGTGCCAGCAGCCCTGACAGGGGCCGTGAAAAACTGTTTTTT. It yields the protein CASSPDRGREKLFF.

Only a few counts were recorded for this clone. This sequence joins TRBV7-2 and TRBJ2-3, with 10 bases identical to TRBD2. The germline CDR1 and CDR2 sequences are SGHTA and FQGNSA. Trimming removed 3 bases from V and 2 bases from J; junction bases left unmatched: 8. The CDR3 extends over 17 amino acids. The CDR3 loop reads CASSLLSGRGFTDTQYF. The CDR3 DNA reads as TGTGCCAGCAGCTTGTTAAGCGGGAGGGGGTTCACAGATACGCAGTATTTT.

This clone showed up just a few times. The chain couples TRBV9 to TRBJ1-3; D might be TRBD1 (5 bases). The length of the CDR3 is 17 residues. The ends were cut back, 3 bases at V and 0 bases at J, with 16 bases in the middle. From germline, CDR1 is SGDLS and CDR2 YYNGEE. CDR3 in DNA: TGTGCCAGCAGCGCCACGACAGAACCCAGCTCTGGAAACACCATATATTTT. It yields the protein CASSATTEPSSGNTIYF.

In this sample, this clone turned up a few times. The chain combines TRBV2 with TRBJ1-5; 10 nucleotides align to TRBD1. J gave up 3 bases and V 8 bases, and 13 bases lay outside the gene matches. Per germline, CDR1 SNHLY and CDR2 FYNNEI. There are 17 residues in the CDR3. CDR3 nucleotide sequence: TGTGCCAGCGGTTCGGCCGGGACAGGGGCGTTCAATCAGCCCCAGCATTTT. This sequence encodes CASGSAGTGAFNQPQHF.